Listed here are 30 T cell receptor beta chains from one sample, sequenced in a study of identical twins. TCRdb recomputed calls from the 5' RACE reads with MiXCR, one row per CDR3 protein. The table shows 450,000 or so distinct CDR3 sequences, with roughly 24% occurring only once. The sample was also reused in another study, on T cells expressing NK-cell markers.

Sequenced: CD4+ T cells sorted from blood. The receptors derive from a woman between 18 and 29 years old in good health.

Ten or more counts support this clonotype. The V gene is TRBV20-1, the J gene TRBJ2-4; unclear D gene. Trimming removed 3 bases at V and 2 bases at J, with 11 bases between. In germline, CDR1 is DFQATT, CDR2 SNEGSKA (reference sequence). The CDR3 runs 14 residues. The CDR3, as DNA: TGCAGTGCTAGCCACGACTGGTCCAAAAACATTCAGTACTTC. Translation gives CSASHDWSKNIQYF.

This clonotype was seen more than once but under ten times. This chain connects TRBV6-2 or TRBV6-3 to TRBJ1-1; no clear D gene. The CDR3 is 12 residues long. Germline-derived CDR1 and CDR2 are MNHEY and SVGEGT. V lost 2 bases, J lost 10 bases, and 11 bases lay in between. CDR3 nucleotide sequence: TGTGCCAGCAGTTACGCGGCCCCAGGAGCTTTCTTT. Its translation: CASSYAAPGAFF.

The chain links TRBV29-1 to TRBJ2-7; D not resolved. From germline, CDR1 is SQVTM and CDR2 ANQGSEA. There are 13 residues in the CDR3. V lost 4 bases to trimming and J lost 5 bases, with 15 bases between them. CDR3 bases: TGCAGCGTTGGGCCTGACTTCGGGCACGAGCAGTACTTC. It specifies CSVGPDFGHEQYF.

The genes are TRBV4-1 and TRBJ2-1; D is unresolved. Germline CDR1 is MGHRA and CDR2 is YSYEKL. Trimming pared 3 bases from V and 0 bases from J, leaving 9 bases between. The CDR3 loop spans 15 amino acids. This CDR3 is CASSHVRNSYNEQFF. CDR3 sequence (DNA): TGCGCCAGCAGCCACGTAAGAAACTCCTACAATGAGCAGTTCTTC.

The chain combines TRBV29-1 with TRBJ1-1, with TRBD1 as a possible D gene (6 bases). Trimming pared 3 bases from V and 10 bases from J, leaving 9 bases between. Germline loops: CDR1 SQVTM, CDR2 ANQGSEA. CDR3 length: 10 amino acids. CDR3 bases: TGCAGCGTTGAGTGGGGGCGAGCTTTCTTT. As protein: CSVEWGRAFF.

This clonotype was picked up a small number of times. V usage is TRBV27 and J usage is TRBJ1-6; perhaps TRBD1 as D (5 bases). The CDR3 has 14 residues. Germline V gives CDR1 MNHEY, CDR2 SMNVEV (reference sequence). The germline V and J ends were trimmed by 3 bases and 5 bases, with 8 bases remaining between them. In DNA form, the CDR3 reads TGTGCCAGCAGTTTGGGGGGGGATAATTCACCCCTCCACTTT. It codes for CASSLGGDNSPLHF.

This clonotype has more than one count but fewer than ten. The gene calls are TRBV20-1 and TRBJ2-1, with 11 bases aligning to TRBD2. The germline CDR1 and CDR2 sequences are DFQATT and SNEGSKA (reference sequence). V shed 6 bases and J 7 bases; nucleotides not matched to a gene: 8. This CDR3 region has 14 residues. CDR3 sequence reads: CSARKTSGRNEQFF. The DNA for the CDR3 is TGCAGTGCAAGGAAAACTAGCGGGAGAAATGAGCAGTTCTTC.

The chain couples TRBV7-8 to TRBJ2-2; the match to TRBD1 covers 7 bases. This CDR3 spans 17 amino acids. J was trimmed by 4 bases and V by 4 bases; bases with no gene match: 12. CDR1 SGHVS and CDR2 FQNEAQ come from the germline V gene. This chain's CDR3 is CASSSLGQGVGTGELFF. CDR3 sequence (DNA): TGTGCCAGCAGCTCCCTTGGGCAGGGGGTTGGCACCGGGGAGCTGTTTTTT.

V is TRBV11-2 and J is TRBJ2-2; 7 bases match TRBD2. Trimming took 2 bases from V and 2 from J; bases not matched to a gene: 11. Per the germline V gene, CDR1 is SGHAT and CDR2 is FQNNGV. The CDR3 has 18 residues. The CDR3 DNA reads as TGTGCCAGCAGCTTACGAAAGACGCGGGGGTCAAACACCGGGGAGCTGTTTTTT. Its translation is CASSLRKTRGSNTGELFF.

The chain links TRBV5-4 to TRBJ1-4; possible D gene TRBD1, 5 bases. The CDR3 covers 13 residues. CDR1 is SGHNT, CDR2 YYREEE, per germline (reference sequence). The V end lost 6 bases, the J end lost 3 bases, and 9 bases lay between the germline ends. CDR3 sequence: CASKDSSNEKLFF. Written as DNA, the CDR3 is TGTGCCAGCAAAGACAGTTCTAATGAAAAACTGTTTTTT.

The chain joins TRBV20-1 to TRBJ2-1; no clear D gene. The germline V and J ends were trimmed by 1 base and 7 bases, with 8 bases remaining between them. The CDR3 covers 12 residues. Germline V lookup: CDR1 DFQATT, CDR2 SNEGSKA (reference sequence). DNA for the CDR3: TGCAGTGCTAGAGCGACCGGGAATGAGCAGTTCTTC. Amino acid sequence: CSARATGNEQFF.

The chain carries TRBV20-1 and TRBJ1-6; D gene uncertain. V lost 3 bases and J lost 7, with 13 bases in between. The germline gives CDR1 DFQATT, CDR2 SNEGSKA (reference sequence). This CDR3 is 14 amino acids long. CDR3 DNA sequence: TGCAGTGCTAGTAGTCGGATTTGGAATTCACCCCTCCACTTT. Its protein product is CSASSRIWNSPLHF.

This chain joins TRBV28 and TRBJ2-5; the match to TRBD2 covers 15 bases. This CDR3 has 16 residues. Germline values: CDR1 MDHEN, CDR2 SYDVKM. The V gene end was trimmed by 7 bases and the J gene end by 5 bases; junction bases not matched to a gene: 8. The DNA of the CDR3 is TGTGCCAGCACCGGGGGACTAGCGGGGGGCGGTGAGACCCAGTACTTC. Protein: CASTGGLAGGGETQYF.

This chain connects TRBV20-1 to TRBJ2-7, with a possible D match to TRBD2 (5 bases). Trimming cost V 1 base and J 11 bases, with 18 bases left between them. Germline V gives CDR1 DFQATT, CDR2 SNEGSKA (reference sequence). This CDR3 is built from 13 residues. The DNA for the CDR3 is TGCAGTGCTAGAGTAGAGGGCCGGACCGTAGAGTACTTC. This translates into CSARVEGRTVEYF.

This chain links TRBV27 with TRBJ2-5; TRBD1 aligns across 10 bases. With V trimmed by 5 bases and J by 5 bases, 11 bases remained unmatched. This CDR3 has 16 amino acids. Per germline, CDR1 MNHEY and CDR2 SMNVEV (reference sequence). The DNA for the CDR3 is TGTGCCAGCAGTCCCGGGACAGGGGCTTGGAGTGAGACCCAGTACTTC. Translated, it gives CASSPGTGAWSETQYF.

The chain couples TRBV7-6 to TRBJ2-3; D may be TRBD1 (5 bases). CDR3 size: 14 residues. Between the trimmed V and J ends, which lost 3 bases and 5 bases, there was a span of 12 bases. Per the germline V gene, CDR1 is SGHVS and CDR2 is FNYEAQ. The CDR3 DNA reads TGTGCCAGCAGCTTGCAGGCCAGGGAAGATACGCAGTATTTT. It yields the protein CASSLQAREDTQYF.

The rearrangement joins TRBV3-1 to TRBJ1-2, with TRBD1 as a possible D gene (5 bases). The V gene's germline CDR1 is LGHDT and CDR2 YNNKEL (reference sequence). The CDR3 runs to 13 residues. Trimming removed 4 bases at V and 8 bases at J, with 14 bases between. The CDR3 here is CASSLRWGPGYTF. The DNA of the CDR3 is TGTGCCAGCAGCCTCCGGTGGGGCCCAGGCTACACCTTC.

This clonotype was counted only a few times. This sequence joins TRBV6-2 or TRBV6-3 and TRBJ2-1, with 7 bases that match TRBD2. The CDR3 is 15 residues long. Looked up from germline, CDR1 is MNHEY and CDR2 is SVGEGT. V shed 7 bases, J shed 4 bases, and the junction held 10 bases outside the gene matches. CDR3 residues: CASKTPVAGYNEQFF. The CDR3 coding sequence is TGTGCCAGCAAAACCCCTGTAGCGGGTTACAATGAGCAGTTCTTC.

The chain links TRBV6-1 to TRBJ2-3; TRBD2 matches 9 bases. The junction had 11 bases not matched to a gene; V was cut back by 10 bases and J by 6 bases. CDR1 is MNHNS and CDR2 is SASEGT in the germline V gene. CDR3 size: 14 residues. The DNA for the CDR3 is TGTGCCACTAACGATCTAGCGGGGCCCGATACGCAGTATTTT. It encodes CATNDLAGPDTQYF.

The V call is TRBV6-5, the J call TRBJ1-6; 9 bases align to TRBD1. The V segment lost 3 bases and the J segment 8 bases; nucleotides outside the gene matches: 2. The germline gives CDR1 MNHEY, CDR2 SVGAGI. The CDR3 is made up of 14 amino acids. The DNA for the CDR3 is TGTGCCAGCAGTTATCGGACAGGGGATTCACCCCTCCACTTT. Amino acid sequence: CASSYRTGDSPLHF.

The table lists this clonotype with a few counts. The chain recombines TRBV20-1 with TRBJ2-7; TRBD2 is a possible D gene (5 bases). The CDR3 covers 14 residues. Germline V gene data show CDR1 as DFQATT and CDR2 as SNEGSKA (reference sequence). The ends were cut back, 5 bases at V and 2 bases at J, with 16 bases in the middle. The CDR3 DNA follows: TGCAGTGCTGGATATAGCGAGGGAGCCTACGAGCAGTACTTC. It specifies CSAGYSEGAYEQYF.

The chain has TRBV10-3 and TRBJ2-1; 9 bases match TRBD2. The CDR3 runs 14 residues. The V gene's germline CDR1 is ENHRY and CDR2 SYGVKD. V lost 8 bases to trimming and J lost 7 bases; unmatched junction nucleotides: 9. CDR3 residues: CAIGLAGTRNEQFF. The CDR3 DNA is TGTGCCATCGGGCTAGCGGGAACCCGGAATGAGCAGTTCTTC.

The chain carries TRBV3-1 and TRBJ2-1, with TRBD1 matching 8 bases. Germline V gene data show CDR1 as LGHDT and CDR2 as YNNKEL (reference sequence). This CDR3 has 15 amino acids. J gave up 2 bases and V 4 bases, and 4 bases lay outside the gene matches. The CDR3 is CASSRGQGPYNEQFF. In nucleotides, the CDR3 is TGTGCCAGCAGCCGCGGACAGGGTCCCTACAATGAGCAGTTCTTC.

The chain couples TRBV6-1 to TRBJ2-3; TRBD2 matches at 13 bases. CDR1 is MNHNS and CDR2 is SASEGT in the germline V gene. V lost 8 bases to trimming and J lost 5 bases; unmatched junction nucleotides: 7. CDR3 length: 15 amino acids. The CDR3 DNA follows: TGTGCCAGCGCAACTAGCGGGGGGGCCCAAGATACGCAGTATTTT. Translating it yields CASATSGGAQDTQYF.

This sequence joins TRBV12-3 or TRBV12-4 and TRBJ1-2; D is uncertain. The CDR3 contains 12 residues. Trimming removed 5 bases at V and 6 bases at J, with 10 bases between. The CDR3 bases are TGTGCCAGCAGTGTGAACAACGATGGCTACACCTTC. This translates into CASSVNNDGYTF.

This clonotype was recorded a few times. Here the CDR3 DNA reads TGTGCCAGCAGTTTGTACAGCCCTGAAAAACTGTTTTTT. This sequence encodes CASSLYSPEKLFF. V and J are TRBV12-3 or TRBV12-4 and TRBJ1-4; D call uncertain. V dropped 3 bases and J dropped 7 bases, with 9 bases sitting between them. The CDR3 totals 13 residues.

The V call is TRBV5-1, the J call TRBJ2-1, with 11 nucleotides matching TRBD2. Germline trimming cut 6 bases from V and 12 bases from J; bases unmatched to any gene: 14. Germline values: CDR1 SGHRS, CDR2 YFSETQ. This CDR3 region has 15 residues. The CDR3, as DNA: TGCGCCAGCAACGCGGATAGCGGGAGGGCGAGGGCGCAGTTCTTC. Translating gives CASNADSGRARAQFF.

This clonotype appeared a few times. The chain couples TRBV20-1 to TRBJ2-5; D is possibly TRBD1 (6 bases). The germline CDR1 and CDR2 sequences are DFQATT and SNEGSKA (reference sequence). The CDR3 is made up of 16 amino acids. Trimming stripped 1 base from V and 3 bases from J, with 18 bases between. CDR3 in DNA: TGCAGTGCTAGAGTCACCAAAGGGGGAGATAAAGAGACCCAGTACTTC. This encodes CSARVTKGGDKETQYF.

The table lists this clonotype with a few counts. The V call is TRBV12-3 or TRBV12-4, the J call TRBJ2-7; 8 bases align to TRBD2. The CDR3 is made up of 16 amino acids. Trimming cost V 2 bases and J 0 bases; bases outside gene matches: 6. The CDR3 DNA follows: TGTGCCAGCAGTTTAATAGCGGGGTGGGACTCCTACGAGCAGTACTTC. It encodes CASSLIAGWDSYEQYF.

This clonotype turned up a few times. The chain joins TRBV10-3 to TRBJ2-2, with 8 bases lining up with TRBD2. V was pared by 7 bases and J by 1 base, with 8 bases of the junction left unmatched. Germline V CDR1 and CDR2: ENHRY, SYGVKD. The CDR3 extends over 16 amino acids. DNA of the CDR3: TGTGCCATCAAATCAGCGGGGGAAAGGAACACCGGGGAGCTGTTTTTT. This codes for CAIKSAGERNTGELFF.